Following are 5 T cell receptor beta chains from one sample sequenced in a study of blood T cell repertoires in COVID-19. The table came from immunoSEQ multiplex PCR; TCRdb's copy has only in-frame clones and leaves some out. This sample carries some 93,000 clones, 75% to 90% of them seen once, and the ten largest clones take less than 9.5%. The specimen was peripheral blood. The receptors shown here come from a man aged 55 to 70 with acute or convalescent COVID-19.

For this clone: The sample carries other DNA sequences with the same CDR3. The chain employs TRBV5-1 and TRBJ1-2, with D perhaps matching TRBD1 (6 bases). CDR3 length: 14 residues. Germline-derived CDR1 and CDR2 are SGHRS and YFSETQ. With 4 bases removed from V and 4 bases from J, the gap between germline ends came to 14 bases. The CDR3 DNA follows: TGCGCCAGCAGCACCGGACAGCGGAGCTATGGCTACACCTTC. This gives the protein CASSTGQRSYGYTF.

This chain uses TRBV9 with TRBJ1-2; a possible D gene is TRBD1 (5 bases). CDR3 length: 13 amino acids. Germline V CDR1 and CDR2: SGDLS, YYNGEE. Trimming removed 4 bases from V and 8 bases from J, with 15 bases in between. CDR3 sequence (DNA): TGTGCCAGCAGCCTTCCGGGGGGTTACGGCTACACCTTC. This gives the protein CASSLPGGYGYTF.

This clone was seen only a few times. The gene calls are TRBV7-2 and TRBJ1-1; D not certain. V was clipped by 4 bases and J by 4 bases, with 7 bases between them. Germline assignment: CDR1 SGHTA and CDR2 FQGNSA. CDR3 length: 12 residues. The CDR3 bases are TGTGCCAGCAGCTCGCCTACCACTGAAGCTTTCTTT. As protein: CASSSPTTEAFF.

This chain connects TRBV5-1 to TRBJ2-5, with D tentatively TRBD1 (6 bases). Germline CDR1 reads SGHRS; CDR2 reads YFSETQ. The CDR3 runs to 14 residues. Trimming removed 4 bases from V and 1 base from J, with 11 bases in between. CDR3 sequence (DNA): TGCGCCAGCAGCAAAAGCAGGGGCCAAGAGACCCAGTACTTC. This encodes CASSKSRGQETQYF.

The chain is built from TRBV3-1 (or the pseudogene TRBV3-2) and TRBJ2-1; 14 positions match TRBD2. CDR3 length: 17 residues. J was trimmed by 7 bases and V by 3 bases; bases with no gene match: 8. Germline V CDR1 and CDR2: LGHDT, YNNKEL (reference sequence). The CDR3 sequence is CASSQETSGRAPNEQFF. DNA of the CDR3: TGTGCCAGCAGCCAGGAGACTAGCGGGAGGGCCCCAAATGAGCAGTTCTTC.